This TCR beta chain was sequenced in a study of identifying expanded T cells in peripheral blood. Generated by immunoSEQ multiplex PCR, the TCRdb table keeps only in-frame clones and is missing some. The repertoire consists of nearly 60,000 clones, with roughly 89% occurring once and the leading ten covering approximately 3.8%. The CDR3 has 14 residues. Germline CDR1 reads MNHNS; CDR2 reads SASEGT. The J segment lost 6 bases and the V segment lost 5 bases, leaving 7 bases of the junction unmatched. The clonotype was recovered from a person aged 18-70 years in good health. Sequencing used blood. The genes are TRBV6-1 and TRBJ1-5; 7 bases line up with TRBD1. CDR3 sequence: CASSSDRAGQPQHF. CDR3 bases: TGTGCCAGCAGTTCAGACAGGGCAGGTCAGCCCCAGCATTTT.